The source of this T cell receptor (beta chain) is a study of CD8 T cells in Susac syndrome. When the RNA was reverse transcribed, random hexamers were used with an input of roughly 0.45 to 1 ug. TCRdb independently ran MiXCR on the immunoSEQ multiplex PCR reads; one entry per CDR3 protein. The table shows 100,000 to 110,000 distinct CDR3 sequences, with around 95% occurring only once. The trim removed 5 bases at V and 6 bases at J, leaving 11 bases unmatched. The CDR3 contains 16 residues. This clonotype has only one observation. The specimen was CD8+ T cells from PBMCs. J is TRBJ2-7 and V is TRBV12-3 or TRBV12-4; 12 bases match TRBD2. The TCR was taken from a human donor with Susac syndrome. In nucleotides, the CDR3 is TGTGCCAGCAGTCATCATCTAGCGGGAGGGCTCCTCGAGCAGTACTTC. Amino acids: CASSHHLAGGLLEQYF.